These 22 T cell receptor beta chains originate from one sample sequenced in a study of cytomegalovirus exposure and HLA in healthy donors. It was with 60 Vbeta and 13 Jbeta primers that the PCR ran. This table comes from immunoSEQ multiplex PCR, and its TCRdb copy is limited to in-frame clones, with some not included. The data contain approximately 150,000 clones, approximately 80% of them seen just once; the ten biggest clones take up about 2.6%. Sequencing input: PBMCs. These receptor sequences come from a woman aged 40-49 years in good health and CMV-seropositive.

The chain is built from TRBV5-1 and TRBJ1-6; D may be TRBD1 (5 bases). The CDR3 covers 14 residues. In germline, CDR1 is SGHRS, CDR2 YFSETQ. V lost 4 bases to trimming and J lost 8 bases, with 13 bases between them. In nucleotides, the CDR3 is TGCGCCAGCAGCCCGCGGGGCTGGGATTCACCCCTCCACTTT. Translating gives CASSPRGWDSPLHF.

This clone showed up just a few times. The chain uses TRBV18 and TRBJ2-5; 10 bases match TRBD1. Per germline, CDR1 KGHSH and CDR2 LQKENI. Trimming took 3 bases from V and 4 from J; bases not matched to a gene: 2. The CDR3 contains 14 residues. CDR3: CASSPGTGVETQYF. The CDR3 region has the DNA TGTGCCAGCTCACCCGGGACAGGGGTAGAGACCCAGTACTTC. Drawing the rest from reference TRBV18 and TRBJ2-5, the complete variable domain is NAGVMQNPRHLVRRRGQEARLRCSPMKGHSHVYWYRQLPEEGLKFMVYLQKENIIDESGMPKERFSAEFPKEGPSILRIQQVVRGDSAAYFCASSPGTGVETQYFGPGTRLLVL.

The rearrangement joins TRBV10-3 to TRBJ2-5; 9 positions match TRBD1. The CDR3 length is 15 residues. The junction had 4 bases not matched to a gene; V was cut back by 3 bases and J by 2 bases. CDR1 is ENHRY and CDR2 is SYGVKD in the germline V gene. The CDR3 DNA sequence: TGTGCCATCAGTGACCCGGGACAGGGACAAGAGACCCAGTACTTC. Translation gives CAISDPGQGQETQYF.

This chain connects TRBV18 to TRBJ1-4, with D possibly matching TRBD1 (6 bases). The CDR3 length is 17 residues. Trimming pared 3 bases from V and 8 bases from J, leaving 22 bases between. Germline CDR1 and CDR2: KGHSH and LQKENI. For the CDR3, the DNA is TGTGCCAGCTCACCCCAGAGGGGGACCATAAGCTACGAAAAACTGTTTTTT. This translates into CASSPQRGTISYEKLFF.

This clone was counted once. The J gene is TRBJ2-5, the V gene TRBV9; 7 nucleotides match TRBD1. Germline V gene sequence: CDR1 SGDLS, CDR2 YYNGEE. Trimming cost V 4 bases and J 0 bases; bases outside gene matches: 3. CDR3 size: 14 residues. CDR3 region: CASSPGQDQETQYF. The CDR3 region has the DNA TGTGCCAGCAGCCCAGGACAGGACCAAGAGACCCAGTACTTC.

This clone was counted between two and nine times. The gene calls are TRBV19 and TRBJ2-3, with 7 bases fitting TRBD2. CDR1 LNHDA and CDR2 SQIVND come from the germline V gene (reference sequence). The CDR3 covers 12 residues. Trimming removed 10 bases from V and 6 bases from J; junction bases left unmatched: 7. CDR3 residues: CATSREGDTQYF. In DNA form, the CDR3 reads TGTGCCACCTCGAGGGAGGGCGATACGCAGTATTTT.

The count of this clone is one. Its ends do not fully match the called genes, so a read error is possible. The chain is built from TRBV9 and TRBJ1-1; D gene ambiguous. CDR3 size: 15 residues. Germline V lookup: CDR1 SGDLS, CDR2 YYNGEE. The CDR3 region has the DNA TGTGCCAGCAGCGGGCAGTCGTTAGGAAACAGTGAAGCTTTCTTT. Translated, it gives CASSGQSLGNSEAFF.

The gene calls are TRBV15 and TRBJ1-2, with TRBD1 matching over 7 bases. CDR3 size: 16 residues. Losses at the gene ends were 3 bases for V and 6 bases for J; bases not matched to a gene: 13. The V gene's germline CDR1 is LNHNV and CDR2 YYDKDF (reference sequence). CDR3 nucleotides: TGTGCCACCAGCAGTGGGTACAGGGGCTTAACCGATGGCTACACCTTC. As protein: CATSSGYRGLTDGYTF.

The V and J genes are TRBV7-6 and TRBJ2-3; D is ambiguous. Germline loops: CDR1 SGHVS, CDR2 FNYEAQ. V was trimmed by 2 bases and J by 2 bases, leaving 8 bases between them. The CDR3 covers 14 residues. CDR3 nucleotides: TGTGCCAGCAGCTTATTCGGAGCCACAGATACGCAGTATTTT. It codes for CASSLFGATDTQYF.

The J gene is TRBJ1-1, the V gene TRBV19; D possibly corresponds to TRBD1 (5 bases). V gave up 7 bases and J gave up 1 base, with 19 bases separating them. The V gene's germline CDR1 is LNHDA and CDR2 SQIVND (reference sequence). The CDR3 is 16 residues long. The chain's CDR3 is CASTQKGEGGNTEAFF. CDR3 in DNA: TGTGCCAGTACCCAGAAAGGGGAGGGTGGGAACACTGAAGCTTTCTTT.

The chain uses TRBV5-1 and TRBJ2-2; 7 bases align to TRBD2. Looked up from germline, CDR1 is SGHRS and CDR2 is YFSETQ. With V trimmed by 1 base and J by 1 base, 4 bases remained unmatched. This CDR3 is 16 amino acids long. The CDR3, as DNA: TGCGCCAGCAGCTTGACTAGCGTCCAGAACACCGGGGAGCTGTTTTTT. It codes for CASSLTSVQNTGELFF.

The rearrangement uses TRBV7-6 and TRBJ2-1; 9 bases align to TRBD1. V was clipped by 3 bases and J by 3 bases; unmatched bases: 6. From germline, CDR1 is SGHVS and CDR2 FNYEAQ. The CDR3 loop spans 16 amino acids. The CDR3 loop is CASSFTGTGFYNEQFF. The CDR3 DNA reads TGTGCCAGCAGCTTTACCGGGACAGGGTTCTACAATGAGCAGTTCTTC.

This rearrangement joins TRBV29-1 to TRBJ2-7; the match to TRBD1 covers 9 bases. The trim removed 5 bases at V and 2 bases at J, leaving 4 bases unmatched. The length of the CDR3 is 13 residues. Germline lookup yields CDR1 SQVTM and CDR2 ANQGSEA. The CDR3 sequence: CSVTDRGAYEQYF. The CDR3 bases are TGCAGCGTTACCGACAGGGGGGCCTACGAGCAGTACTTC.

The chain uses TRBV6-1 and TRBJ2-1, with TRBD1 as a possible D gene (6 bases). CDR3 size: 14 residues. The V gene lost 6 bases and the J gene lost 7 bases, with 16 bases spanning the gap. The germline CDR1 and CDR2 sequences are MNHNS and SASEGT. The CDR3 region has the DNA TGTGCCAGCAGGGACCTTTCTACAGGGAATGAGCAGTTCTTC. Translated, it gives CASRDLSTGNEQFF.

The chain has TRBV19 and TRBJ1-5; D is possibly TRBD1 (5 bases). V gave up 7 bases and J gave up 0 bases, with 13 bases separating them. This CDR3 is 15 amino acids long. Per germline, CDR1 LNHDA and CDR2 SQIVND (reference sequence). CDR3 residues: CASTRQWISNQPQHF. CDR3 nucleotide sequence: TGTGCCAGTACCCGACAGTGGATTAGCAATCAGCCCCAGCATTTT.

This chain uses TRBV2 with TRBJ2-7; 7 bases are shared with TRBD1. CDR1 and CDR2 (germline): SNHLY, FYNNEI. This CDR3 has 18 residues. J gave up 0 bases and V 5 bases, and 16 bases lay outside the gene matches. CDR3 sequence: CASSLQGFSTYSSYEQYF. In DNA, the CDR3 is TGTGCCAGCAGTCTACAGGGGTTTTCCACCTACTCCTCCTACGAGCAGTACTTC. The full variable domain, its missing parts supplied by reference TRBV2 and TRBJ2-7, is EPEVTQTPSHQVTQMGQEVILRCVPISNHLYFYWYRQILGQKVEFLVSFYNNEISEKSEIFDDQFSVERPDGSNFTLKIRSTKLEDSAMYFCASSLQGFSTYSSYEQYFGPGTRLTVT.

The chain employs TRBV7-9 and TRBJ1-2, with 7 positions matching TRBD1. The CDR3 has 15 residues. V lost 2 bases, J lost 3 bases, and 6 bases stayed unmatched. CDR1 and CDR2 from the germline V gene are SEHNR and FQNEAQ (reference sequence). DNA for the CDR3: TGTGCCAGCAGCTTAAAGAGAGGGACAGACTATGGCTACACCTTC. This translates into CASSLKRGTDYGYTF. Filled out from reference TRBV7-9 and TRBJ1-2, the complete variable domain reads DTGVSQNPRHKITKRGQNVTFRCDPISEHNRLYWYRQTLGQGPEFLTYFQNEAQLEKSRLLSDRFSAERPKGSFSTLEIQRTEQGDSAMYLCASSLKRGTDYGYTFGSGTRLTVV.

Here the CDR3 DNA reads TGTGCCAGCAGCGTTGATTCCCAGGAGACCCAGTACTTC. Translation gives CASSVDSQETQYF. This sequence joins TRBV9 and TRBJ2-5; D not resolved. The V gene lost 2 bases and the J gene lost 5 bases, with 10 bases spanning the gap. CDR1 and CDR2 (germline): SGDLS, YYNGEE. There are 13 residues in the CDR3.

The chain combines TRBV5-7 with TRBJ1-1; D unresolved. Being an ORF, TRBV5-7 has a function that is uncertain. The ends were cut back, 10 bases at V and 1 base at J, with 14 bases in the middle. The CDR3 is 13 amino acids. This chain's CDR3 is CALILMKNTEAFF. The CDR3 DNA follows: TGTGCCCTTATACTTATGAAGAACACTGAAGCTTTCTTT.

V is TRBV30 and J is TRBJ2-5; 9 bases align to TRBD1. Matching the DNA end better, TRBJ2-7 makes the J call doubtful. The CDR3 length is 12 residues. Germline V lookup: CDR1 GTSNPN, CDR2 SVGIG (reference sequence). The CDR3: CAWDRGRYEQYF. The CDR3 DNA reads TGTGCCTGGGACAGGGGGAGGTACGAGCAGTACTTC.

This sequence joins TRBV5-1 and TRBJ2-7; D may be TRBD2 (6 bases). Trimming left V 1 base short and J 0 bases short, with 11 bases between. The germline gives CDR1 SGHRS, CDR2 YFSETQ. The CDR3 spans 15 residues. The DNA for the CDR3 is TGCGCCAGCAGCTTGTACCCCGGGAGCTCCTACGAGCAGTACTTC. Amino acids: CASSLYPGSSYEQYF.

V and J are TRBV6-5 and TRBJ2-7; perhaps TRBD1 as D (6 bases). The CDR3 is 16 residues long. Germline V gene data show CDR1 as MNHEY and CDR2 as SVGAGI. V dropped 4 bases and J dropped 0 bases, with 16 bases sitting between them. CDR3 sequence: CASSSDDRQYSYEQYF. CDR3 nucleotide sequence: TGTGCCAGCAGTTCCGATGACAGGCAATACTCCTACGAGCAGTACTTC.